This TCR beta chain was profiled in a study of blood T cell repertoires in COVID-19 (dated by TCRdb to about 2020). Background for the entire study: Samples from collaborators originated in the United States, Italy and Spain and spanned both the acute and convalescent phases of COVID-19. The prospective study material was composed of cDNA or gDNA derived from T cells, B-cell-depleted T cells, or PBMCs. Deeply sampled blood TCRbeta repertoires from subjects exposed to, actively infected with, or recovered from COVID-19 were included in the dataset. A freely available public database, intended as a resource for researchers studying the immune response to SARS-CoV-2, is where the repertoires were released. Samples were obtained from the ongoing ImmuneRACE study (first 160 participants) and from roughly 1,300 subjects provided by 6 global collaborators. The sample metadata nearly always contained a de-identified subject ID, COVID-19 status, age in years and sex. HLA class I and class II types, where available, came from metadata supplied by the sample provider rather than from assay-based typing.

Findings and caveats that apply to the study as a whole: How much clinical and demographic metadata was included differed by source and by participant, and the metadata was provided uncurated.

In the germline V gene (reference sequence), CDR1 corresponds to SGHNT and CDR2 to YYREEE. CDR3 length: 15 amino acids, cysteine to phenylalanine. Only the CDR3 portion is preserved as DNA: 45 bases, with reading frame beginning at the first base. V is trimmed back by 4 bases and J by 2 bases, and the junction contains 7 bases that no gene match accounts for. Collaborating institutions collected whole blood in K2EDTA tubes following their own protocols. For TCRbeta analysis, collaborators shipped samples as frozen whole blood, isolated PBMCs, or DNA extracted from either of those sample types. This clone has a handful of counts. Which antigen it targets is not known. No base quality information exists; no much larger clone differs at one position. TCRbeta CDR3 regions were amplified from genomic DNA using the immunoSEQ Assay, a bias-controlled multiplex PCR. The authors' analysis ran thus. Within the assay, amplification of reference gene primers was used to estimate how many nucleated cells each sample contained. To quantify the absolute abundance of each unique TCRbeta CDR3 rearrangement, sequence reads were collapsed and filtered. For each sample, productive Simpson clonality was calculated by taking the square root of Simpson's diversity index across productive rearrangements. TCRdb provides this immuneACCESS table in a form limited to in-frame rearrangements. Some clones are lacking; in checked studies, under half of them reflect an unresolved V gene, and why the rest are absent is not known. The V and J calls and clone size were taken over from that table, and D and trimming were inferred from the DNA. The sample table lists about 230,000 clones, more than 75% of them with a count of one. The top ten clones comprise around 0.89% of the sample.

Source material: peripheral blood. This chain is built from TRBV5-4 and TRBJ1-2, with 8 middle bases fitting TRBD1. The source of this sequence is a man aged 35-49 years with acute or convalescent COVID-19. The nucleotide sequence reads TGTGCCAGCAGCGCGGACGACAGGGGCAACTATGGCTACACCTTC. Its protein is CASSADDRGNYGYTF.